The 10 T cell receptor beta chains presented below share a single source sample, sequenced in a study of blood T cells in healthy people across ages. A J-beta primer mix and a sample-barcoded 5' primer were used in a second PCR of about 6 to 12 cycles. TCRdb itself ran the 5' RACE reads through MiXCR, one entry per CDR3 protein. The repertoire holds around 710,000 distinct CDR3 sequences, with roughly 43% as singletons. Sequenced input: blood. These receptors were collected from a woman aged 55-69 years in good health.

This clonotype was detected many times. This chain joins TRBV6-2 or TRBV6-3 and TRBJ2-4; D is unclear. CDR3 length equals 15 residues. V was cut by 7 bases and J by 0 bases, with 13 bases left in between. Looked up from germline, CDR1 is MNHEY and CDR2 is SVGEGT. DNA for the CDR3: TGTGCCAGCAACCCTGAAGGTTTAGCCAAAAACATTCAGTACTTC. Its protein product is CASNPEGLAKNIQYF.

This clonotype was found a few times. The CDR3 DNA reads TGTGCCAGCAGTTTACGGACTAGCGGGACCTCCTACGAGCAGTACTTC. This gives the protein CASSLRTSGTSYEQYF. This chain connects TRBV27 to TRBJ2-7; 12 nucleotides agree with TRBD2. This CDR3 has 16 amino acids. Trimming took 2 bases from V and 0 from J; bases not matched to a gene: 2. The germline V gene has CDR1 MNHEY and CDR2 SMNVEV (reference sequence).

This clonotype was picked up a small number of times. The V and J genes are TRBV7-6 and TRBJ2-2; no clear D. The V gene's germline CDR1 is SGHVS and CDR2 FNYEAQ. There are 15 residues in the CDR3. Trimming pared 4 bases from V and 7 bases from J, leaving 16 bases between. CDR3 nucleotide sequence: TGTGCCAGCAGCTCACGAACAGTGGGTGGCGGGGAGCTGTTTTTT. Its translation is CASSSRTVGGGELFF.

The chain recombines TRBV6-6 with TRBJ1-6; no firm D call. CDR1 is MNHNY and CDR2 is SVGAGI in the germline V gene (reference sequence). The CDR3 is made up of 16 amino acids. V lost 4 bases to trimming and J lost 0 bases, with 10 bases between them. The CDR3 reads CASSSTLSSYNSPLHF. The CDR3 nucleotides read TGTGCCAGCAGTTCAACTCTCAGCTCCTATAATTCACCCCTCCACTTT.

The chain employs TRBV10-3 and TRBJ1-4; possibly TRBD1 for D (5 bases). Germline CDR1 and CDR2: ENHRY and SYGVKD. The CDR3 totals 15 residues. Trimming stripped 2 bases from V and 4 bases from J, with 11 bases between. The CDR3 coding sequence is TGTGCCATCAGTGAGGTCGGGGGAATTAATGAAAAACTGTTTTTT. It specifies CAISEVGGINEKLFF.

This chain uses TRBV12-3 or TRBV12-4 with TRBJ2-7, with TRBD1 identical over 11 bases. With V trimmed by 6 bases and J by 6 bases, 4 bases remained unmatched. The CDR3 runs 13 residues. The CDR3 spells CASRMGQGVEQYF. In nucleotides, the CDR3 is TGTGCCAGCAGGATGGGACAGGGGGTCGAGCAGTACTTC.

The chain recombines TRBV20-1 with TRBJ2-1, with 9 bases matching TRBD1. The CDR3 has 14 residues. The germline V gene has CDR1 DFQATT and CDR2 SNEGSKA (reference sequence). The junction had 6 bases not matched to a gene; V was cut back by 1 base and J by 8 bases. The CDR3 reads CSARVGTGSHEQFF. DNA for the CDR3: TGCAGTGCTAGAGTCGGGACAGGGAGCCATGAGCAGTTCTTC.

The chain has TRBV21-1 and TRBJ2-1. TRBV21-1 is annotated as a pseudogene. The CDR3 is 16 amino acids. CDR3: CASSKPLASPYNEQFF. For the CDR3, the DNA is TGTGCCAGCAGCAAACCTTTAGCGTCACCCTACAATGAGCAGTTCTTC.

The V call is TRBV7-6, the J call TRBJ2-1; weak D call: TRBD1 (7 bases). V lost 3 bases and J 8 bases, leaving 17 bases between the germline ends. The length of the CDR3 is 15 residues. CDR1 and CDR2 (germline): SGHVS, FNYEAQ. Here the CDR3 reads CASSFRSDREDEQFF. Written as DNA, the CDR3 is TGTGCCAGCAGCTTCCGGTCAGACAGGGAGGATGAGCAGTTCTTC.

To note about this clonotype: At one of its ends the junction is not consistent with the germline gene, which may arise from a read error. This chain connects TRBV7-9 to TRBJ1-6; 8 nucleotides agree with TRBD1. The CDR3 is 17 residues long. Germline V gene data show CDR1 as SEHNR and CDR2 as FQNEAQ (reference sequence). CDR3 nucleotide sequence: TGTGCCGGCAGCGACGTGCGCACAACAGGGGGAAATTCACCCCTCCACTTT. Amino acid sequence: CAGSDVRTTGGNSPLHF.